These 27 T cell receptor beta chains originate from one sample sequenced in a study of OX40 agonist ivuxolimab in advanced cancers. Libraries were prepared by immunoSEQ multiplex PCR; TCRdb keeps only in-frame clonotypes and omits some of them. Of over 40,000 clones detected, roughly 83% appear once; the ten largest clones hold about 4.5%. The sequencing used CD4+ or CD8+ T cells sorted from blood, collected in a trial of the OX40 agonist ivuxolimab. Every receptor here comes from an adult with an advanced solid tumor such as melanoma, head and neck, liver or kidney cancer.

The chain combines TRBV28 with TRBJ2-7; D remains unclear. The CDR3 length is 13 residues. The V gene lost 2 bases and the J gene lost 6 bases, with 11 bases spanning the gap. Germline values: CDR1 MDHEN, CDR2 SYDVKM. This CDR3 reads CASSLGRFGEQYF. The CDR3 DNA reads TGTGCCAGCAGTTTAGGACGGTTTGGCGAGCAGTACTTC. The variable domain in full, completed from reference TRBV28 and TRBJ2-7, reads DVKVTQSSRYLVKRTGEKVFLECVQDMDHENMFWYRQDPGLGLRLIYFSYDVKMKEKGDIPEGYSVSREKKERFSLILESASTNQTSMYLCASSLGRFGEQYFGPGTRLTVT.

The V call is TRBV11-3, the J call TRBJ2-5, with TRBD2 matching 10 bases. Germline V gene data show CDR1 as SGHNT and CDR2 as YENEEA. The CDR3 extends over 20 amino acids. V trimming: 1 base; J trimming: 0 bases; junction bases outside the gene matches: 14. The CDR3 nucleotides read TGTGCCAGCAGCTTAGCCGTGATCCTCTCAACTAGCGGGGACCAAGAGACCCAGTACTTC. This sequence encodes CASSLAVILSTSGDQETQYF.

The chain links TRBV18 to TRBJ2-2; no definite D call. The CDR3 runs 16 residues. Per the germline V gene, CDR1 is KGHSH and CDR2 is LQKENI. Trimming removed 3 bases at V and 0 bases at J, with 11 bases between. In DNA form, the CDR3 reads TGTGCCAGCTCACCCTTCAATCCCGCGAACACCGGGGAGCTGTTTTTT. This gives the protein CASSPFNPANTGELFF.

This clone was observed once. This chain uses TRBV11-2 with TRBJ2-5, with 9 positions matching TRBD1. From germline, CDR1 is SGHAT and CDR2 FQNNGV. The junction had 9 bases not matched to a gene; V was cut back by 5 bases and J by 5 bases. CDR3 length equals 15 residues. The CDR3 spells CASSPRQGGKETQYF. DNA of the CDR3: TGTGCCAGCAGCCCCCGACAGGGGGGGAAGGAGACCCAGTACTTC.

The chain employs TRBV18 and TRBJ2-3, with 12 nucleotides matching TRBD2. Trimming removed 3 bases from V and 1 base from J; junction bases left unmatched: 5. This CDR3 contains 17 residues. In germline, CDR1 is KGHSH, CDR2 LQKENI. The CDR3 bases are TGTGCCAGCTCACCCGCGACTAGCGGGAGTGGCACAGATACGCAGTATTTT. Its protein is CASSPATSGSGTDTQYF.

V is TRBV7-6 and J is TRBJ1-1; 8 positions match TRBD1. The trim removed 1 base at V and 7 bases at J, leaving 11 bases unmatched. The CDR3 runs 16 residues. The germline gives CDR1 SGHVS, CDR2 FNYEAQ. CDR3 sequence reads: CASSLGIQGDTGEAFF. The CDR3 DNA reads TGTGCCAGCAGCTTAGGTATACAGGGGGATACGGGTGAAGCTTTCTTT.

CDR3 DNA: TGTGCCAGCAGCTTTTGGGACGGGGAGCCCCAGCATTTT. It codes for CASSFWDGEPQHF. This chain connects TRBV11-2 to TRBJ1-5, with a tentative D call TRBD1 (5 bases). This CDR3 has 13 residues. Trimming removed 3 bases at V and 8 bases at J, with 11 bases between. Germline CDR1 is SGHAT and CDR2 is FQNNGV.

V usage is TRBV19 and J usage is TRBJ2-3; tentative D call: TRBD2 (5 bases). V lost 3 bases and J lost 2, with 12 bases in between. CDR1 LNHDA and CDR2 SQIVND come from the germline V gene (reference sequence). The CDR3 runs to 15 residues. The chain's CDR3 is CASSIGEKITDTQYF. For the CDR3, the DNA is TGTGCCAGTAGTATCGGGGAGAAGATCACAGATACGCAGTATTTT. Based on the CDR3 plus reference TRBV19 and TRBJ2-3, the full variable domain is DGGITQSPKYLFRKEGQNVTLSCEQNLNHDAMYWYRQDPGQGLRLIYYSQIVNDFQKGDIAEGYSVSREKKESFPLTVTSAQKNPTAFYLCASSIGEKITDTQYFGPGTRLTVL.

The CDR3 spells CASSPEFSTDTQYF. CDR3 nucleotides: TGCGCCAGCAGTCCTGAATTTAGCACAGATACGCAGTATTTT. The chain uses TRBV5-1 and TRBJ2-3; D is undetermined. Trimming left V 5 bases short and J 0 bases short, with 10 bases between. The CDR3 totals 14 residues. Germline V gene data show CDR1 as SGHRS and CDR2 as YFSETQ.

The CDR3 reads CATSRGFWGDDQPQHF. In nucleotides, the CDR3 is TGTGCCACCAGCAGAGGCTTCTGGGGGGACGATCAGCCCCAGCATTTT. J is TRBJ1-5 and V is TRBV15; possible D gene TRBD1, 5 bases. Germline-derived CDR1 and CDR2 are LNHNV and YYDKDF (reference sequence). V was clipped by 1 base and J by 5 bases, with 15 bases between them. The CDR3 extends over 16 amino acids.

J is TRBJ2-7 and V is TRBV5-8; 9 bases are a match to TRBD2. Germline V gene lookup returns CDR1 SGHTS and CDR2 YDEGEE. The CDR3 has 16 residues. V trimming: 0 bases; J trimming: 8 bases; junction bases outside the gene matches: 12. The CDR3 region has the DNA TGTGCCAGCAGCTTGGCCCCGGCGGGAGGGGGTTTACAGCAGTACTTC. Its protein is CASSLAPAGGGLQQYF.

This clone was seen only once. This chain connects TRBV19 to TRBJ2-1; unclear D gene. V lost 7 bases and J 2 bases, leaving 9 bases between the germline ends. The CDR3 is made up of 13 amino acids. The germline V gene encodes CDR1 LNHDA and CDR2 SQIVND (reference sequence). Here the CDR3 DNA reads TGTGCCAGTATGGGTGGGGCCTACAATGAGCAGTTCTTC. Translating it yields CASMGGAYNEQFF.

The rearrangement joins TRBV6-1 to TRBJ1-2, with 7 positions matching TRBD1. Germline CDR1 MNHNS, CDR2 SASEGT. This CDR3 is built from 13 residues. V gave up 6 bases and J gave up 3 bases; unmatched junction bases: 4. CDR3 in amino acids: CASSTGTDYGYTF. The CDR3 DNA is TGTGCCAGCAGCACCGGGACAGACTATGGCTACACCTTC.

This chain links TRBV7-3 with TRBJ2-5, with 8 nucleotides matching TRBD1. The CDR3 is made up of 15 amino acids. The V gene end was trimmed by 4 bases and the J gene end by 0 bases; junction bases not matched to a gene: 4. Per germline, CDR1 SGHTA and CDR2 FQGTGA. The CDR3 DNA sequence: TGTGCCAGCAGCTCCCAGGGGGCGAACCAAGAGACCCAGTACTTC. Residues: CASSSQGANQETQYF.

The chain joins TRBV7-6 to TRBJ2-7; 7 bases match TRBD2. The CDR3 has 18 residues. The J segment lost 6 bases and the V segment lost 1 base, leaving 18 bases of the junction unmatched. Germline V gives CDR1 SGHVS, CDR2 FNYEAQ. The CDR3 is CASSLVGSAGVSVGEQYF. The DNA of the CDR3 is TGTGCCAGCAGCTTAGTCGGTAGCGCGGGAGTAAGTGTGGGCGAGCAGTACTTC.

The V gene is TRBV5-6, the J gene TRBJ2-7, with no clear D. V lost 4 bases to trimming and J lost 0 bases, with 11 bases between them. Germline V CDR1 and CDR2: SGHDT, YYEEEE. This CDR3 has 14 amino acids. CDR3 sequence: CASSPGPFSYEQYF. In nucleotides, the CDR3 is TGTGCCAGCAGCCCCGGGCCTTTCTCCTACGAGCAGTACTTC.

This chain uses TRBV19 with TRBJ1-4; D call uncertain. V lost 3 bases and J 0 bases, leaving 11 bases between the germline ends. The CDR3 consists of 16 residues. Germline V gene data show CDR1 as LNHDA and CDR2 as SQIVND (reference sequence). CDR3 bases: TGTGCCAGTAGTATGATGTCGACCGCAACTAATGAAAAACTGTTTTTT. This codes for CASSMMSTATNEKLFF.

The rearrangement links TRBV4-3 to TRBJ1-3; 8 bases align to TRBD1. This CDR3 has 15 residues. The ends lost 1 base at V and 4 bases at J; junction bases unmatched: 3. CDR1 LGHNA and CDR2 YSLEER come from the germline V gene. The CDR3 bases are TGCGCCAGCAGCCAAGCACAGGGGGTCGGAAACACCATATATTTT. Its protein is CASSQAQGVGNTIYF.

This rearrangement joins TRBV19 to TRBJ2-1, with 7 bases that match TRBD2. V lost 10 bases to trimming and J lost 4 bases; unmatched junction nucleotides: 16. There are 16 residues in the CDR3. Germline V gives CDR1 LNHDA, CDR2 SQIVND (reference sequence). This CDR3 reads CATSIIGGGTYNEQFF. CDR3 DNA sequence: TGTGCCACAAGTATAATCGGCGGGGGAACATACAATGAGCAGTTCTTC.

This chain connects TRBV7-6 to TRBJ2-7, with 7 bases fitting TRBD2. This CDR3 contains 14 residues. Germline-derived CDR1 and CDR2 are SGHVS and FNYEAQ. Trimming removed 7 bases from V and 2 bases from J; junction bases left unmatched: 8. This CDR3 is CASTSGGEAYEQYF. The CDR3 bases are TGTGCCAGCACCTCGGGGGGTGAGGCCTACGAGCAGTACTTC. Variable domain in full (rest from reference TRBV7-6 and TRBJ2-7): GAGVSQSPRYKVTKRGQDVALRCDPISGHVSLYWYRQALGQGPEFLTYFNYEAQQDKSGLPNDRFSAERPEGSISTLTIQRTEQRDSAMYRCASTSGGEAYEQYFGPGTRLTVT.

The V call is TRBV11-2, the J call TRBJ1-1; 9 positions agree with TRBD1. Germline-derived CDR1 and CDR2 are SGHAT and FQNNGV. This CDR3 contains 15 residues. V was clipped by 7 bases and J by 0 bases; unmatched bases: 6. The CDR3 reads CASTVRDRVNTEAFF. The CDR3 DNA reads as TGTGCCAGCACCGTCCGGGACAGGGTGAACACTGAAGCTTTCTTT.

This sequence joins TRBV11-3 and TRBJ1-1; D gene unclear. V was clipped by 3 bases and J by 4 bases, with 12 bases between them. This CDR3 spans 14 amino acids. Germline assignment: CDR1 SGHNT and CDR2 YENEEA. CDR3 nucleotides: TGTGCCAGCAGCTTGGAGGGTCATAGCACTGAAGCTTTCTTT. Translated, it gives CASSLEGHSTEAFF. The complete variable domain, with remaining parts taken from reference TRBV11-3 and TRBJ1-1, reads EAGVVQSPRYKIIEKKQPVAFWCNPISGHNTLYWYLQNLGQGPELLIRYENEEAVDDSQLPKDRFSAERLKGVDSTLKIQPAELGDSAVYLCASSLEGHSTEAFFGQGTRLTVV.

The V gene is TRBV5-8, the J gene TRBJ2-3, with D hard to call. The CDR3 totals 14 residues. V was shortened by 3 bases and J by 1 base, with 9 bases between the two germline ends. Germline-derived CDR1 and CDR2 are SGHTS and YDEGEE. For the CDR3, the DNA is TGTGCCAGCAGCTCGCTTTTCGGCACAGATACGCAGTATTTT. Translating it yields CASSSLFGTDTQYF.

This clone has only one observation. The chain carries TRBV10-1 and TRBJ1-6, with D unclear. Germline CDR1 and CDR2: WNHNN and SYGVQD (reference sequence). V dropped 3 bases and J dropped 7 bases, with 4 bases sitting between them. This CDR3 spans 12 amino acids. CDR3 region: CASSDRNSPLHF. In DNA, the CDR3 is TGCGCCAGCAGTGATAGGAATTCACCCCTCCACTTT.

The CDR3 here is CASSLVRGAQTQYF. Here the CDR3 DNA reads TGTGCCAGCAGCTTAGTCCGGGGGGCGCAGACCCAGTACTTC. The chain uses TRBV11-3 and TRBJ2-5, with a possible D match to TRBD2 (7 bases). CDR1 and CDR2 (germline): SGHNT, YENEEA. CDR3 length: 14 amino acids. Trimming left V 1 base short and J 6 bases short, with 12 bases between.

This rearrangement joins TRBV10-3 to TRBJ1-1, with D unclear. Trimming took off 0 bases at V and 1 base at J, with 6 bases between the two ends. Germline V lookup: CDR1 ENHRY, CDR2 SYGVKD. The CDR3 totals 14 residues. The CDR3 protein is CAISESRQNTEAFF. In DNA form, the CDR3 reads TGTGCCATCAGTGAGTCGCGACAGAACACTGAAGCTTTCTTT.

CDR3 DNA sequence: TGTGCCAGCAGTCCAACAGGCACCCCTTTTTACGAGCAGTACTTC. It translates to CASSPTGTPFYEQYF. The V and J genes are TRBV7-9 and TRBJ2-7; the D gene is possibly TRBD1 (5 bases). The CDR3 is 15 residues long. Trimming shortened V by 6 bases and J by 4 bases, and 19 bases separated the two germline ends. Per germline, CDR1 SEHNR and CDR2 FQNEAQ (reference sequence).